Following are 30 T cell receptor beta chains from one sample sequenced in a study of cytomegalovirus exposure and HLA in healthy donors. 13 Jbeta primers and 60 Vbeta primers were used for the PCR. Clones were read by immunoSEQ multiplex PCR, and TCRdb kept only the in-frame ones, dropping some. The sample carries around 100,000 clones, under 80% recorded once. What was sequenced was PBMCs. These TCRs come from a man aged 35 to 55 in good health and CMV-seronegative.

This clone was counted a few times. This chain connects TRBV7-2 to TRBJ2-5, with D perhaps TRBD2 (5 bases). The CDR3 contains 14 residues. Deletions cut 2 bases from V and 5 bases from J, with 12 bases between. In germline, CDR1 is SGHTA, CDR2 FQGNSA. This CDR3 reads CASSLRLTRETQYF. As DNA, the CDR3 is TGTGCCAGCAGCTTAAGACTAACGCGGGAGACCCAGTACTTC.

The chain has TRBV9 and TRBJ1-3; 8 positions match TRBD1. Germline CDR1 reads SGDLS; CDR2 reads YYNGEE. This CDR3 region has 15 residues. V trimming: 9 bases; J trimming: 0 bases; junction bases outside the gene matches: 8. CDR3 in amino acids: CATLDRANSGNTIYF. The CDR3 DNA reads TGTGCCACGTTGGACAGGGCTAACTCTGGAAACACCATATATTTT.

The J gene is TRBJ1-3, the V gene TRBV4-1; unclear D gene. Germline-derived CDR1 and CDR2 are MGHRA and YSYEKL. V dropped 0 bases and J dropped 0 bases, with 9 bases sitting between them. This CDR3 comprises 16 residues. This chain's CDR3 is CASSQDGQYSGNTIYF. The CDR3 DNA reads TGCGCCAGCAGCCAAGATGGGCAATACTCTGGAAACACCATATATTTT.

This rearrangement joins TRBV11-3 to TRBJ1-5, with 9 bases that match TRBD1. This CDR3 is 20 amino acids long. Trimming cost V 0 bases and J 1 base; bases outside gene matches: 13. Germline CDR1 reads SGHNT; CDR2 reads YENEEA. CDR3 sequence: CASSLDKGQGCFGSNQPQHF. The CDR3 bases are TGTGCCAGCAGCTTAGATAAGGGACAGGGATGTTTCGGGAGCAATCAGCCCCAGCATTTT.

V gene TRBV4-3 combines with J gene TRBJ1-2; 7 bases agree with TRBD1. The germline V gene has CDR1 LGHNA and CDR2 YSLEER. The CDR3 is 16 amino acids. V trimming: 0 bases; J trimming: 4 bases; junction bases outside the gene matches: 8. In DNA form, the CDR3 reads TGCGCCAGCAGCCAAGATCGAGGGGGCGCGCCCTATGGCTACACCTTC. Residues: CASSQDRGGAPYGYTF.

V gene TRBV7-6 combines with J gene TRBJ2-3; D ambiguous. The CDR3 covers 13 residues. Looked up from germline, CDR1 is SGHVS and CDR2 is FNYEAQ. Between the trimmed V and J ends, which lost 6 bases and 4 bases, there was a span of 11 bases. The CDR3 DNA reads as TGTGCCAGCAGTCTTACCCAGGCAGATACGCAGTATTTT. It is translated as CASSLTQADTQYF.

V and J are TRBV5-1 and TRBJ2-7; 7 nucleotides line up with TRBD2. V lost 5 bases to trimming and J lost 1 base; unmatched junction nucleotides: 9. This CDR3 has 15 amino acids. Germline-derived CDR1 and CDR2 are SGHRS and YFSETQ. Here the CDR3 reads CASSPTGGYSYEQYF. CDR3 coding DNA: TGCGCCAGCAGTCCCACCGGGGGGTATTCCTACGAGCAGTACTTC.

The chain combines TRBV18 with TRBJ1-6, with D possibly matching TRBD1 (6 bases). The CDR3 covers 15 residues. CDR1 is KGHSH, CDR2 LQKENI, per germline. The ends were cut back, 6 bases at V and 6 bases at J, with 15 bases in the middle. CDR3 sequence reads: CASSPNRDPNSPLHF. The CDR3 DNA reads TGTGCCAGCTCCCCAAACAGGGACCCTAATTCACCCCTCCACTTT. The full variable domain, with the rest looked up from reference TRBV18 and TRBJ1-6, is NAGVMQNPRHLVRRRGQEARLRCSPMKGHSHVYWYRQLPEEGLKFMVYLQKENIIDESGMPKERFSAEFPKEGPSILRIQQVVRGDSAAYFCASSPNRDPNSPLHFGNGTRLTVT.

Concerning this clone: At one boundary the junction diverges from the germline segment, which might be a read error. The chain carries TRBV7-9 and TRBJ1-5; 9 nucleotides match TRBD1. The length of the CDR3 is 12 residues. The V gene's germline CDR1 is SEHNR and CDR2 FQNEAQ (reference sequence). In DNA, the CDR3 is TGTTCCAGCAGCTCAACAGGGGGCAACCAGCATTTT. Its translation: CSSSSTGGNQHF.

V is TRBV7-2 and J is TRBJ2-2; perhaps TRBD1 as D (6 bases). The CDR3 covers 16 residues. Germline V gene lookup returns CDR1 SGHTA and CDR2 FQGNSA. V lost 3 bases, J lost 7 bases, and 18 bases lay in between. CDR3 bases: TGTGCCAGCAGCTTTAAACAGGGTAGCAATGGCGGGGAGCTGTTTTTT. Translation gives CASSFKQGSNGGELFF.

This clone was seen only once. The chain employs TRBV30 and TRBJ2-7; 7 nucleotides agree with TRBD1. Germline values: CDR1 GTSNPN, CDR2 SVGIG (reference sequence). The CDR3 sequence is 14 residues long. V shed 1 base and J 2 bases; nucleotides not matched to a gene: 5. CDR3 region: CAWSGGQYAYEQYF. The CDR3 DNA reads as TGTGCCTGGAGTGGGGGACAGTACGCCTACGAGCAGTACTTC.

The CDR3 loop is CASSLTRDRGQETQYF. Written as DNA, the CDR3 is TGTGCCAGCTCACTTACAAGGGACAGGGGTCAAGAGACCCAGTACTTC. The chain couples TRBV18 to TRBJ2-5; 10 positions agree with TRBD1. The CDR3 is 16 amino acids. Germline V gene sequence: CDR1 KGHSH, CDR2 LQKENI. Trimming took 4 bases from V and 2 from J; bases not matched to a gene: 7.

This rearrangement joins TRBV5-1 to TRBJ1-6, with TRBD1 matching over 7 bases. CDR1 and CDR2 from the germline V gene are SGHRS and YFSETQ. The CDR3 has 16 amino acids. The V gene end was trimmed by 4 bases and the J gene end by 6 bases; junction bases not matched to a gene: 10. CDR3 amino acids: CASSPRQGSGNSPLHF. CDR3 coding DNA: TGCGCCAGCAGCCCCCGACAGGGTAGCGGTAATTCACCCCTCCACTTT.

This clone occurred once. The chain joins TRBV6-5 to TRBJ2-3, with TRBD2 as a possible D gene (5 bases). The CDR3 contains 14 residues. V was clipped by 7 bases and J by 3 bases, with 14 bases between them. Per the germline V gene, CDR1 is MNHEY and CDR2 is SVGAGI. As DNA, the CDR3 is TGTGCCAGCAACGTCGGGGTAGGGACAGATACGCAGTATTTT. Translated: CASNVGVGTDTQYF.

CDR3 protein: CAWSQNTGNTIYF. The CDR3 DNA sequence: TGTGCCTGGAGTCAGAATACTGGAAACACCATATATTTT. The chain has TRBV30 and TRBJ1-3, with D unclear. This CDR3 is built from 13 residues. Trimming removed 2 bases from V and 2 bases from J, with 7 bases in between. The germline gives CDR1 GTSNPN, CDR2 SVGIG (reference sequence).

This clone is a singleton in its sample. The rearrangement joins TRBV7-9 to TRBJ2-3; TRBD1 might be the D (6 bases). The CDR3 contains 16 residues. Trimming stripped 2 bases from V and 6 bases from J, with 18 bases between. Germline CDR1 reads SEHNR; CDR2 reads FQNEAQ (reference sequence). This CDR3 is CASSLLQGNLKDTQYF. The CDR3 bases are TGTGCCAGCAGCTTACTACAGGGAAACCTTAAGGATACGCAGTATTTT.

This chain joins TRBV7-6 and TRBJ2-3, with TRBD1 matching over 7 bases. Germline loops: CDR1 SGHVS, CDR2 FNYEAQ. J gave up 0 bases and V 5 bases, and 8 bases lay outside the gene matches. The length of the CDR3 is 16 residues. CDR3 in DNA: TGTGCCAGCAGCCAACGACCGGGACAGAGCACAGATACGCAGTATTTT. Encoded protein: CASSQRPGQSTDTQYF.

The chain employs TRBV6-5 and TRBJ2-3; 12 nucleotides agree with TRBD2. Germline V gene lookup returns CDR1 MNHEY and CDR2 SVGAGI. The CDR3 covers 16 residues. After removal of 0 bases from V and 6 bases from J, the junction contained 4 bases not matched to a gene. The chain's CDR3 is CASSYSLAGGPDTQYF. As DNA, the CDR3 is TGTGCCAGCAGTTACTCGCTAGCGGGGGGGCCGGATACGCAGTATTTT.

The chain is built from TRBV13 and TRBJ2-6; 9 positions agree with TRBD1. Germline CDR1 reads PRHDT; CDR2 reads FYEKMQ (reference sequence). With 4 bases clipped from V and 2 bases from J, the junction kept 6 bases outside the gene matches. The CDR3 is made up of 17 amino acids. The CDR3 loop is CASSSRTGVTGANVLTF. CDR3 coding DNA: TGTGCCAGCAGCTCCAGGACAGGGGTTACTGGGGCCAACGTCCTGACTTTC.

The chain links TRBV5-1 to TRBJ2-1, with 9 positions matching TRBD2. V lost 0 bases, J lost 9 bases, and 7 bases stayed unmatched. This CDR3 spans 15 amino acids. Germline V CDR1 and CDR2: SGHRS, YFSETQ. In DNA, the CDR3 is TGCGCCAGCAGCTTGGGTGGCGGGGGGGCCGTTGAGCAGTTCTTC. It specifies CASSLGGGGAVEQFF.

This chain links TRBV7-2 with TRBJ1-2; no definite D call. V was pared by 5 bases and J by 4 bases, with 11 bases between. Germline V gene data show CDR1 as SGHTA and CDR2 as FQGNSA. CDR3 length equals 13 residues. Here the CDR3 reads CASSQAVAYGYTF. The CDR3 DNA sequence: TGTGCCAGCAGCCAAGCGGTTGCCTATGGCTACACCTTC.

This chain links TRBV10-2 with TRBJ1-5; 10 bases map to TRBD1. Germline CDR1 WSHSY, CDR2 SAAADI. Trimming at V came to 6 bases and at J to 5 bases, leaving 7 bases not matched to a gene. The CDR3 totals 15 residues. CDR3 in DNA: TGCGCCAGCAGCGCCGGGACAGGGGTTTATCAGCCCCAGCATTTT. This codes for CASSAGTGVYQPQHF.

This clone was seen only a few times. V gene TRBV4-2 combines with J gene TRBJ2-1; no clear D gene. The CDR3 is made up of 13 amino acids. The germline gives CDR1 LGHNA, CDR2 YNFKEQ. Trimming cost V 2 bases and J 6 bases, with 8 bases left between them. The DNA of the CDR3 is TGTGCCAGCAGCCAAAGTCAGGCCAATGAGCAGTTCTTC. As protein: CASSQSQANEQFF.

The chain couples TRBV30 to TRBJ1-3; D remains unclear. The germline gives CDR1 GTSNPN, CDR2 SVGIG (reference sequence). Trimming removed 7 bases from V and 0 bases from J, with 13 bases in between. The CDR3 runs to 14 residues. CDR3 amino acids: CASSTESSGNTIYF. CDR3 coding DNA: TGTGCCTCATCCACAGAGAGCTCTGGAAACACCATATATTTT.

The chain combines TRBV9 with TRBJ1-1; D remains ambiguous. This CDR3 region has 16 residues. The germline V gene encodes CDR1 SGDLS and CDR2 YYNGEE. With 2 bases removed from V and 0 bases from J, the gap between germline ends came to 14 bases. The CDR3 loop reads CASSVEQTSMNTEAFF. The CDR3 coding sequence is TGTGCCAGCAGCGTGGAACAGACGAGCATGAACACTGAAGCTTTCTTT.

The CDR3 here is CASSLVRGWYEQYF. In DNA form, the CDR3 reads TGTGCCAGCAGCTTAGTAAGGGGGTGGTACGAGCAGTACTTC. The V gene is TRBV7-8, the J gene TRBJ2-5; D perhaps matches TRBD1 (6 bases). The DNA end favors TRBJ2-7, so the J call may be wrong. Germline values: CDR1 SGHVS, CDR2 FQNEAQ. CDR3 length equals 14 residues.

This chain links TRBV6-5 with TRBJ2-7; 11 bases are a match to TRBD1. From germline, CDR1 is MNHEY and CDR2 SVGAGI. The junction had 5 bases not matched to a gene; V was cut back by 4 bases and J by 6 bases. The CDR3 covers 14 residues. CDR3 protein: CASSSDRGLIEQYF. CDR3 bases: TGTGCCAGCAGTTCGGACAGGGGGCTAATCGAGCAGTACTTC.

The CDR3 nucleotides are TGCGCCAGCAGCTCGGATACGACAGGGTTAGCCAAAAACATTCAGTACTTC. Protein: CASSSDTTGLAKNIQYF. The chain is built from TRBV5-1 and TRBJ2-4, with 7 bases identical to TRBD1. This CDR3 comprises 17 residues. Per the germline V gene, CDR1 is SGHRS and CDR2 is YFSETQ. Germline trimming cut 3 bases from V and 0 bases from J; bases unmatched to any gene: 9.

The rearrangement joins TRBV19 to TRBJ1-3, with a possible D match to TRBD1 (5 bases). Germline CDR1 reads LNHDA; CDR2 reads SQIVND (reference sequence). Between the trimmed V and J ends, which lost 5 bases and 8 bases, there was a span of 13 bases. The CDR3 extends over 13 amino acids. The CDR3 bases are TGTGCCAGTAGTTGGTCGGGGGAGCACACCATATATTTT. It is translated as CASSWSGEHTIYF.

This chain uses TRBV7-8 with TRBJ2-7; 8 nucleotides align to TRBD1. The CDR3 extends over 15 amino acids. CDR1 and CDR2 (germline): SGHVS, FQNEAQ. J was trimmed by 4 bases and V by 5 bases; bases with no gene match: 10. In DNA form, the CDR3 reads TGTGCCAGCAGCACCAGGGGGCGTAGCACGTACGAGCAGTACTTC. Protein: CASSTRGRSTYEQYF.